This T cell receptor (beta chain) stems from a study of cytomegalovirus exposure and HLA in healthy donors. The PCR contained 60 Vbeta and 13 Jbeta primers. The method was immunoSEQ multiplex PCR; TCRdb's version includes in-frame clones alone and lacks a portion of them. The table includes 210,000 or so clones, around 80% detected once. CDR3 length: 16 amino acids. The germline V gene encodes CDR1 SGDLS and CDR2 YYNGEE. V lost 3 bases to trimming and J lost 4 bases; unmatched junction nucleotides: 8. The sequenced sample consisted of PBMCs. This rearrangement joins TRBV9 to TRBJ2-3; 10 bases agree with TRBD1. This receptor was identified in a girl aged 2-9 years in good health and CMV-seronegative. The CDR3 loop is CASSAYRGQGSDTQYF. The CDR3 DNA reads TGTGCCAGCAGCGCGTACCGGGGACAGGGGTCAGATACGCAGTATTTT.